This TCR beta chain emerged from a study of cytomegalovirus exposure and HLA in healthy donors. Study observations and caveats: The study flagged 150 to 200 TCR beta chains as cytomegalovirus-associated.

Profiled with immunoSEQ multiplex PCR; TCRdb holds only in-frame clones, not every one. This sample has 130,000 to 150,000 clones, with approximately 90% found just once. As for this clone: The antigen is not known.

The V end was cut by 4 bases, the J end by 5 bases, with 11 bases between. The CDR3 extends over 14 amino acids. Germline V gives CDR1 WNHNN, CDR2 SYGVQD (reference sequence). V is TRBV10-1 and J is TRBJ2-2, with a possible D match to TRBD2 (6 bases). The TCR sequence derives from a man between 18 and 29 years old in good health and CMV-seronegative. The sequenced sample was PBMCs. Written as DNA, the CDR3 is TGCGCCAGCAGTGGGGACTGGGAGACCGGGGAGCTGTTTTTT. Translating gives CASSGDWETGELFF.